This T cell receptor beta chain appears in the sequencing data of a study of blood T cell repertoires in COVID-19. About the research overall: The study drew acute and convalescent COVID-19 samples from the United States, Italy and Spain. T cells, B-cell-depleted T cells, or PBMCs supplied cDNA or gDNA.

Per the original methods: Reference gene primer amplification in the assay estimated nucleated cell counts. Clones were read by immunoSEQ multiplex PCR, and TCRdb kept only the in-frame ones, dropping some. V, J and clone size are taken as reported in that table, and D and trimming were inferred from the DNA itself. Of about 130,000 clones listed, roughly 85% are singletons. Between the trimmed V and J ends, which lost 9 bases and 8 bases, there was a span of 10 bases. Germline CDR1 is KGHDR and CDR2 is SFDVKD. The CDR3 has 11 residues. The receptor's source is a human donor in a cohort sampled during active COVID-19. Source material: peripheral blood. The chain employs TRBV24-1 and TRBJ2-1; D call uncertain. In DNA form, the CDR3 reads TGTGCCACCTCGTCAGTATATGAGCAGTTCTTC. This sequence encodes CATSSVYEQFF.